Sequencing of this T cell receptor beta chain was carried out in a study of T cells after yellow fever vaccination. Findings and limits, study-wide: Bulk-population clonotypes that are abundant could appear as contaminants in FACS-sorted repertoires.

The CDR3 is 15 amino acids. J lost 6 bases, V lost 5 bases, and 9 bases had no gene match. Generation of TCR cDNA used 5'RACE template switching (which added a universal primer site and UMIs). TCRdb re-analysed the 5' RACE reads in MiXCR, keeping a single row per CDR3 protein. The top ten hold around 16% of the sample, which has some 400,000 distinct CDR3 sequences, under 7.5% seen once. On this clonotype itself: The antigen is not known.

The receptor was derived from a man aged 25 to 45 who received the YFV17D yellow fever vaccine. The source was PBMCs, collected 5 days after the yellow fever booster vaccination. The chain uses TRBV12-3 or TRBV12-4 and TRBJ1-5; 8 nucleotides align to TRBD1. CDR3 DNA sequence: TGTGCCAGCAGTCCAGGGGGCGCGTATTTTCAGCCCCAGCATTTT. Protein product: CASSPGGAYFQPQHF.